This entry concerns a single TCR beta chain. Its antigen remains undetermined. No base quality values were provided; no much bigger clone lies one nucleotide off. The CDR3 regions of human TCRbeta chains were analyzed by immunosequencing. The original methods were these. Repertoire TCRs were matched against a reference library of SARS-CoV-2-specific TCRs generated with the MIRA antigen-specificity platform. Breadth was defined as the fraction of unique TCRs that were SARS-CoV-2-associated. Depth was defined as the fraction of total T cells that were SARS-CoV-2-associated. Each spike-specific TCR was assigned to its reactive spike region and to a CD4 or CD8 class using the MIRA data. Log10-transformed breadth and depth values were compared by one-way ANOVA with Sidak's multiple comparisons tests. This immuneACCESS table, as held by TCRdb, lists in-frame sequences with V and J called but not all clones. Of the missing ones, under half trace to an unresolved V gene in checked studies; the others have no known cause. The D gene and trimming were derived from the DNA, and the V and J assignments and clone size from that table. This sample lists around 130,000 clones; approximately 90% were detected once. Roughly 3.1% of the sample is held by the ten biggest clonotypes.

This specimen comes from a study of T cell responses to AZD1222 COVID-19 vaccine (dated by TCRdb to the early 2020s). Turning to the overall study: A total of 233 trial participants underwent TCR sequencing, of whom around 200 received two doses of AZD1222 and around 25 received two doses of the MenACWY control vaccine. Trial participants were enrolled by age into subgroups of 18-55, 56-69 and 70-plus years, and roughly 160, 29 and 62 TCR-sequenced participants, respectively, were included in these subgroups.

Study-wide findings and limitations: Because no samples from the day 14 peak response were available, repertoires could be characterized only after the peak T cell response. Most participants were white British and females outnumbered males, and the authors suggested that clonal diversity may have been underestimated. Conclusions about previously exposed vaccinees were limited because only a handful of AZD1222 recipients were SARS-CoV-2 seropositive at baseline. Epitopes outside the regions mutated in the B.1.351 and B.1.1.7 variants were reportedly recognized by nearly half of the unique spike-specific TCRs. After two AZD1222 doses, spike-specific TCR breadth and depth were significantly higher than at day 0 and than in MenACWY recipients. CD4 TCRs associated with the vaccine covered the entire spike protein, and the dominant responses were in regions 160-218 and 743-854. In the small 56-69-year group, the increase in depth fell short of significance, most likely because of low power.

According to the study, the label for this sample's time point signals: about 28 days (+/-7) after the second vaccine dose. AZD1222 recipients with second doses at about 4 weeks or about 12 weeks were pooled, because spike-specific TCR depth and breadth did not differ between schedules. The vaccinee samples were drawn from two UK trials, COV001 and COV002, one of which was a single-blind randomized controlled phase 2/3 trial testing AZD1222 (ChAdOx1 nCoV-19) in healthy adults. For TCRbeta chain sequencing, PBMC samples from trial participants were taken at day 0 and at day 28 after the second dose. Looking up the germline V gene yields CDR1 SQVTM and CDR2 ANQGSEA. V loses 4 bases, J loses 0 bases, and the germline ends lie 10 bases apart. Taken from cysteine to phenylalanine, the CDR3 has 14 residues. Kept here is only the CDR3 DNA, which spans 42 bases and is read in frame from base 1.

The input for sequencing was peripheral blood, taken 28 days after the second AZD1222 dose. This sequence uses TRBV29-1 and TRBJ1-3, with the D gene uncertain. The receptor was isolated from an adult who received the AZD1222 COVID-19 vaccine. The CDR3 protein is CSVAAAASGNTIYF. The bases read TGCAGCGTTGCAGCCGCTGCCTCTGGAAACACCATATATTTT.